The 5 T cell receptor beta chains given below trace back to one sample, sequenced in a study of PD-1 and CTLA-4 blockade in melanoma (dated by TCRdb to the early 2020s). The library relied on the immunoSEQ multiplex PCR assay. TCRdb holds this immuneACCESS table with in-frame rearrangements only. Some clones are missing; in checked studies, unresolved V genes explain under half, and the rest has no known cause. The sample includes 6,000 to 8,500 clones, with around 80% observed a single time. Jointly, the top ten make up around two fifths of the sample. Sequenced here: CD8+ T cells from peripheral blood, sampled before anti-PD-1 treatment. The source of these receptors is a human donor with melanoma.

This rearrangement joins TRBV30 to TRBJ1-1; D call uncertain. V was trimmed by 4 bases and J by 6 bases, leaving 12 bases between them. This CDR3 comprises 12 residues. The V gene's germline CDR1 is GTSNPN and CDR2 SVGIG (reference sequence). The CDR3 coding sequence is TGTGCCTGGATTCGTCCCCGCCCTGAAGCTTTCTTT. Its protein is CAWIRPRPEAFF.

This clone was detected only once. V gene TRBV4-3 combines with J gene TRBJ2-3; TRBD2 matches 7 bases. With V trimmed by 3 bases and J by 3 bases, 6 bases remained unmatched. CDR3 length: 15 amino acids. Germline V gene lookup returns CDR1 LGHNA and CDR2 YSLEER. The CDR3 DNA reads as TGCGCCAGCAGCCAGACTAGCCTATCGACAGATACGCAGTATTTT. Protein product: CASSQTSLSTDTQYF.

CDR3 nucleotide sequence: TGTGCCAGCAGCTTGAGCGGGGGGCTCTACGAGCAGTACTTC. It specifies CASSLSGGLYEQYF. This chain uses TRBV5-4 with TRBJ2-7; 9 bases are shared with TRBD2. This CDR3 has 14 amino acids. Germline V CDR1 and CDR2: SGHNT, YYREEE (reference sequence). Trimming removed 1 base from V and 3 bases from J; junction bases left unmatched: 2.

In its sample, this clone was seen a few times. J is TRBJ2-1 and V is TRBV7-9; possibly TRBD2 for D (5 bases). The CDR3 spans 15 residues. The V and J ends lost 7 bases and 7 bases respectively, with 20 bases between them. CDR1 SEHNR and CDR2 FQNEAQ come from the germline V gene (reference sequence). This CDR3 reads CASTPTAGGYNEQFF. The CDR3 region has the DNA TGTGCCAGCACCCCCACCGCGGGCGGGTATAATGAGCAGTTCTTC.

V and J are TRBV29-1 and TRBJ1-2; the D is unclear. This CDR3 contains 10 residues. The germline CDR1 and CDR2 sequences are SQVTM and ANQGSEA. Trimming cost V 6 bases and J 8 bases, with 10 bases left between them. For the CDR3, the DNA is TGCAGCGTCTCAGGTCCAGGCTACACCTTC. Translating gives CSVSGPGYTF.